This passage covers 15 T cell receptor beta chains from one sample sequenced in a study of T cells after yellow fever vaccination. TCRdb itself ran the 5' RACE reads through MiXCR, one entry per CDR3 protein. The table includes approximately 600,000 distinct CDR3 sequences, over 9% detected once. Sequences were derived from PBMCs, sampled on the day of the yellow fever booster vaccination. The receptors were gathered from a man in his thirties or forties who received the YFV17D yellow fever vaccine.

Only a few counts were recorded for this clonotype. The rearrangement uses TRBV5-1 and TRBJ2-5; 8 bases align to TRBD1. The CDR3 contains 16 residues. Germline V gene lookup returns CDR1 SGHRS and CDR2 YFSETQ. Trimming at V came to 0 bases and at J to 1 base, leaving 5 bases not matched to a gene. CDR3 DNA sequence: TGCGCCAGCAGCTTGGCCCTACAGGGGGGCCAAGAGACCCAGTACTTC. Its translation: CASSLALQGGQETQYF.

The V call is TRBV27, the J call TRBJ2-2; 9 bases agree with TRBD1. In germline, CDR1 is MNHEY, CDR2 SMNVEV (reference sequence). The CDR3 sequence is 16 residues long. With V trimmed by 4 bases and J by 6 bases, 9 bases remained unmatched. The CDR3 DNA reads TGTGCCAGCAGTTCAATCCGGGACAGGGTAGCCGGGGAGCTGTTTTTT. It yields the protein CASSSIRDRVAGELFF.

The gene calls are TRBV5-1 and TRBJ2-2, with 7 bases that match TRBD1. The V gene's germline CDR1 is SGHRS and CDR2 YFSETQ. The CDR3 length is 18 residues. The V segment lost 0 bases and the J segment 2 bases; nucleotides outside the gene matches: 10. The DNA for the CDR3 is TGCGCCAGCAGCTTGGGCGGATTCGGGACAGCCAACACCGGGGAGCTGTTTTTT. Encoded protein: CASSLGGFGTANTGELFF. Full variable domain (remainder filled in from reference TRBV5-1 and TRBJ2-2): KAGVTQTPRYLIKTRGQQVTLSCSPISGHRSVSWYQQTPGQGLQFLFEYFSETQRNKGNFPGRFSGRQFSNSRSEMNVSTLELGDSALYLCASSLGGFGTANTGELFFGEGSRLTVL.

This chain links TRBV25-1 with TRBJ2-5, with D perhaps assigned TRBD1 or TRBD2 (5 bases each). V was shortened by 9 bases and J by 1 base, with 21 bases between the two germline ends. CDR3 length equals 16 residues. Germline loops: CDR1 MGHDK, CDR2 SYGVNS. The CDR3 DNA sequence: TGTGCCAGTCGCTTGGGGGAGAGTATGCCCCAAGAGACCCAGTACTTC. Translation gives CASRLGESMPQETQYF.

There are a few counts of this clonotype. The chain recombines TRBV30 with TRBJ2-1, with TRBD2 identical over 7 bases. Per germline, CDR1 GTSNPN and CDR2 SVGIG (reference sequence). The CDR3 has 15 residues. The junction had 9 bases not matched to a gene; V was cut back by 3 bases and J by 4 bases. The CDR3 DNA follows: TGTGCCTGGAGAAGAAGAGCGGGACCTTACAATGAGCAGTTCTTC. Translated: CAWRRRAGPYNEQFF.

In this sample, this clonotype turned up a few times. This CDR3 reads CAISDGSSEYGYTF. As DNA, the CDR3 is TGTGCCATCAGTGACGGTTCTTCCGAATATGGCTACACCTTC. The chain uses TRBV10-3 and TRBJ1-2; D uncertain. The CDR3 is 14 amino acids. Germline V gene data show CDR1 as ENHRY and CDR2 as SYGVKD. The germline V and J ends were trimmed by 3 bases and 5 bases, with 13 bases remaining between them.

The chain combines TRBV25-1 with TRBJ1-5; a possible D gene is TRBD1 (5 bases). Germline CDR1 is MGHDK and CDR2 is SYGVNS. The V gene lost 3 bases and the J gene lost 7 bases, with 10 bases spanning the gap. The CDR3 sequence is 13 residues long. CDR3 nucleotides: TGTGCCAGCAGTGACTGGGGCCGCCAGCCCCAGCATTTT. Translated: CASSDWGRQPQHF.

This clonotype was detected only a few times. The V gene is TRBV5-8, the J gene TRBJ1-5, with D possibly matching TRBD1 (5 bases). The CDR3 runs 13 residues. Germline values: CDR1 SGHTS, CDR2 YDEGEE. Deletions cut 5 bases from V and 2 bases from J, with 8 bases between. The CDR3: CASRGRRNQPQHF. The CDR3 coding sequence is TGTGCCAGCAGGGGACGGCGCAATCAGCCCCAGCATTTT.

This chain links TRBV11-2 with TRBJ2-1; 7 positions agree with TRBD2. Germline lookup yields CDR1 SGHAT and CDR2 FQNNGV. The V and J ends lost 8 bases and 9 bases, in that order; junction bases with no gene match: 16. This CDR3 region has 15 residues. CDR3 nucleotide sequence: TGTGCCAGCCAGCAGCTGCGGACTAGGAGTAGTGAGCAGTTCTTC. This codes for CASQQLRTRSSEQFF.

This clonotype was picked up many times. The chain recombines TRBV7-9 with TRBJ2-5; maybe TRBD1 (7 bases). In germline, CDR1 is SEHNR, CDR2 FQNEAQ (reference sequence). The CDR3 has 13 amino acids. V lost 4 bases to trimming and J lost 5 bases, with 11 bases between them. CDR3 sequence reads: CASSSSGGETQYF. The DNA of the CDR3 is TGTGCCAGCAGCTCTTCAGGGGGGGAGACCCAGTACTTC.

This chain links TRBV7-6 with TRBJ1-3, with D tentatively TRBD1 (5 bases). This CDR3 region has 15 residues. Trimming took off 1 base at V and 9 bases at J, with 16 bases between the two ends. Germline V CDR1 and CDR2: SGHVS, FNYEAQ. CDR3 nucleotides: TGTGCCAGCAGCTTAGGGTTACAGGACGGCGGCACCATATATTTT. This encodes CASSLGLQDGGTIYF.

This clonotype was observed a handful of times. The gene calls are TRBV29-1 and TRBJ2-1; TRBD1 agrees at 8 bases. The CDR3 spans 13 residues. V shed 6 bases, J shed 7 bases, and the junction held 8 bases outside the gene matches. The germline CDR1 and CDR2 sequences are SQVTM and ANQGSEA. The CDR3: CSVVTGGRNEQFF. The CDR3 DNA sequence: TGCAGCGTCGTCACAGGGGGGCGTAATGAGCAGTTCTTC.

This clonotype came up a few times. V and J are TRBV2 and TRBJ1-2, with D possibly being TRBD1 (6 bases). This CDR3 region has 11 residues. The germline gives CDR1 SNHLY, CDR2 FYNNEI. V lost 11 bases and J 7 bases, leaving 14 bases between the germline ends. The CDR3 sequence is CALPGAGGYTF. The CDR3 DNA follows: TGTGCCTTACCAGGGGCCGGTGGCTACACCTTC.

The chain couples TRBV20-1 to TRBJ2-1; 12 bases are shared with TRBD2. V shed 7 bases and J 4 bases; nucleotides not matched to a gene: 8. CDR1 is DFQATT, CDR2 SNEGSKA, per germline (reference sequence). The CDR3 is made up of 15 amino acids. The chain's CDR3 is CSVRDGLAGYNEQFF. The CDR3 DNA reads as TGCAGTGTTCGAGATGGACTAGCGGGATACAATGAGCAGTTCTTC.

This chain uses TRBV29-1 with TRBJ2-2; 9 nucleotides align to TRBD1. The CDR3 has 13 residues. Germline lookup yields CDR1 SQVTM and CDR2 ANQGSEA. Unmatched junction bases numbered 2, after V lost 4 bases and J lost 5 bases. This chain's CDR3 is CSVGTGDTGELFF. The CDR3 DNA reads as TGCAGCGTTGGGACAGGGGATACCGGGGAGCTGTTTTTT.